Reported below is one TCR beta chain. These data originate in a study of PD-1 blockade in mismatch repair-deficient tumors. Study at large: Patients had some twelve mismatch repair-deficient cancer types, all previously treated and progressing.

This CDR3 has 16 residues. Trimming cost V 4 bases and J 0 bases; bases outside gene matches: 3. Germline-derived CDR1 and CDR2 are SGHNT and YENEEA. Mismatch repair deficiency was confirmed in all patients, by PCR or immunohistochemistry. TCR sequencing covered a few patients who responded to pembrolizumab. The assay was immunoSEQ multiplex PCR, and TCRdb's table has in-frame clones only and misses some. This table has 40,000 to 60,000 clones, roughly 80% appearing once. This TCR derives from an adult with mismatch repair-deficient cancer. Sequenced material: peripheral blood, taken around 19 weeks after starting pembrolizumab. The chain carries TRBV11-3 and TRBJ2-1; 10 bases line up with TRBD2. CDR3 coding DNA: TGTGCCAGCAGCTCGAGCGGGAGGGTCTCCTACAATGAGCAGTTCTTC. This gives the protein CASSSSGRVSYNEQFF.